A single T cell receptor (beta chain) is shown here with its context. As yet, its antigen is unknown. These data are taken from a study of identical twins. Overall study findings and caveats: Conclusions were drawn cross-sectionally by statistical analysis, without following the same donors.

TCRdb called the 5' RACE reads again in MiXCR, with one record for every CDR3 protein. The sample carries under 350,000 distinct CDR3 sequences, nearly 9.5% recorded once. The CDR3 is 15 residues long. Germline V CDR1 and CDR2: SGHVS, FQNEAQ. V lost 1 base and J 3 bases, leaving 10 bases between the germline ends. This sample also belongs to another study, concerning yellow fever vaccine responses in identical twins.

V is TRBV7-8 and J is TRBJ2-1; D may be TRBD2 (5 bases). The receptor comes from a woman aged 18-29 years in good health. Sequenced input: CD8+ T cells sorted from blood. The CDR3 region has the DNA TGTGCCAGCAGCTTAGTCACTGACTACTACAATGAGCAGTTCTTC. Translating gives CASSLVTDYYNEQFF.